A single TCR beta chain is shown here with its context. CDR3 length equals 16 residues. CDR1 and CDR2 from the germline V gene are SGHKS and YYEKEE (reference sequence). The V gene end was trimmed by 5 bases and the J gene end by 6 bases; junction bases not matched to a gene: 9. The data are from a study of response to subunit inactivated influenza vaccine. Each CDR3 protein gets one entry after TCRdb re-called the RT-PCR reads with MiXCR. The sample shows 700,000 to 900,000 distinct CDR3 sequences, around 20% of them seen only once. The source of this sequence is a man in his forties or fifties who received an inactivated influenza vaccine. The genes are TRBV5-5 and TRBJ2-2, with 11 nucleotides matching TRBD2. Sample: PBMCs from blood, taken less than 6 days after vaccination. The CDR3 region is CASRKPGLAVSGELFF. As DNA, the CDR3 is TGTGCCAGCAGGAAGCCGGGACTAGCGGTTTCCGGGGAGCTGTTTTTT.